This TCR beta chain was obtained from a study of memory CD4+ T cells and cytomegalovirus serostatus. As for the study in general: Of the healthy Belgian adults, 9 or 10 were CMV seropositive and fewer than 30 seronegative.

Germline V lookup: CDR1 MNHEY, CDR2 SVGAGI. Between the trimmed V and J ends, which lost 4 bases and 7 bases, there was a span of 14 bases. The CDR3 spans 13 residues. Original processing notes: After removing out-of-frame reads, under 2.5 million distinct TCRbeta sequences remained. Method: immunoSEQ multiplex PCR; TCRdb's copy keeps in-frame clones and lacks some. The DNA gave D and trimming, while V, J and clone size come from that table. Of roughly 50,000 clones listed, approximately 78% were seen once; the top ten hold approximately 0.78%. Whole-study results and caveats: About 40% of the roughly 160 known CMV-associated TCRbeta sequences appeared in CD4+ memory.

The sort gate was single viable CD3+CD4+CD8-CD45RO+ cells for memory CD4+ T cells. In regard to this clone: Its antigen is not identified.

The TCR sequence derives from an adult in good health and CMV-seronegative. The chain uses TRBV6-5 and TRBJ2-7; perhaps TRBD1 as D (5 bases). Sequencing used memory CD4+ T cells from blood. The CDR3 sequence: CASSSPVGREQYF. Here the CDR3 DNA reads TGTGCCAGCAGTTCCCCCGTGGGGCGTGAGCAGTACTTC.